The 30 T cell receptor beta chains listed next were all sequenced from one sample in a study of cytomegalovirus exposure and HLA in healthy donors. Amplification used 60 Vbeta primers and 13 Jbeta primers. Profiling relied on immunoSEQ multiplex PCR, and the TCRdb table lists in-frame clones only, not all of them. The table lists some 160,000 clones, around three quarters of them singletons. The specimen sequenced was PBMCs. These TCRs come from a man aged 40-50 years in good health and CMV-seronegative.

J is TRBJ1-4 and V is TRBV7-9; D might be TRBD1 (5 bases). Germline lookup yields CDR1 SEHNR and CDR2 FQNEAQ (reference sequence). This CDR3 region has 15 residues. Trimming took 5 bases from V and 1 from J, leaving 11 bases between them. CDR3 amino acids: CASSPGGGTNEKLFF. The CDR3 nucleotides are TGTGCCAGCAGCCCCGGGGGGGGAACTAATGAAAAACTGTTTTTT.

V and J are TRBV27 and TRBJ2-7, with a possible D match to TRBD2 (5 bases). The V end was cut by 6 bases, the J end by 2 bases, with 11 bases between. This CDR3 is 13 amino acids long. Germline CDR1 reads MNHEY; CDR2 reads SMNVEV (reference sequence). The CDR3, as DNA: TGTGCCAGCAGACCGGACGGGGCCTACGAGCAGTACTTC. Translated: CASRPDGAYEQYF.

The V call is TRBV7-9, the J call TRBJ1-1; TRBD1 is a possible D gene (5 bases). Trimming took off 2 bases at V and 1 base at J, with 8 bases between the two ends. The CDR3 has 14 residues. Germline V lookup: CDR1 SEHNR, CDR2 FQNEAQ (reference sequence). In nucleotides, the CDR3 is TGTGCCAGCAGCTTAACAGGACCGAACACTGAAGCTTTCTTT. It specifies CASSLTGPNTEAFF. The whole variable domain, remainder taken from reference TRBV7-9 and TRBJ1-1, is DTGVSQNPRHKITKRGQNVTFRCDPISEHNRLYWYRQTLGQGPEFLTYFQNEAQLEKSRLLSDRFSAERPKGSFSTLEIQRTEQGDSAMYLCASSLTGPNTEAFFGQGTRLTVV.

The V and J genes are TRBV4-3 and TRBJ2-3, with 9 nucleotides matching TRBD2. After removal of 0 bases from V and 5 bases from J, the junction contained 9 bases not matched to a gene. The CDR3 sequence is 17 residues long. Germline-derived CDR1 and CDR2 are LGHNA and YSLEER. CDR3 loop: CASSQDRGGGAVDTQYF. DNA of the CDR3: TGCGCCAGCAGCCAAGATAGAGGCGGGGGGGCGGTAGATACGCAGTATTTT.

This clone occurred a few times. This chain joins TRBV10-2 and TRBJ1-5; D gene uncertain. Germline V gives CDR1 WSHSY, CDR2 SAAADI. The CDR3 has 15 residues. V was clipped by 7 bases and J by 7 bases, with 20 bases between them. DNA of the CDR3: TGCGCCAGCATGTCAGGAGGCGCAGGTTCGCAGCCCCAGCATTTT. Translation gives CASMSGGAGSQPQHF.

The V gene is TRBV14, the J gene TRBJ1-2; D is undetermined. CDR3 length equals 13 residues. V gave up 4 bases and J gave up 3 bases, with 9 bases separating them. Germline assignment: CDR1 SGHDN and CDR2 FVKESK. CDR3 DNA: TGTGCCAGCAGCCGAGGTCGGGACTATGGCTACACCTTC. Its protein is CASSRGRDYGYTF. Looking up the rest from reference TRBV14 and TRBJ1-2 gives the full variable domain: EAGVTQFPSHSVIEKGQTVTLRCDPISGHDNLYWYRRVMGKEIKFLLHFVKESKQDESGMPNNRFLAERTGGTYSTLKVQPAELEDSGVYFCASSRGRDYGYTFGSGTRLTVV.

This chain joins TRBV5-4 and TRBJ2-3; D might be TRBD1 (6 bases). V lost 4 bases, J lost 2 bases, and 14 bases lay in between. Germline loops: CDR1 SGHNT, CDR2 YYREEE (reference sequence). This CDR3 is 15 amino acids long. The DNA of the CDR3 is TGTGCCAGCAGCACAGGGTCGGGTTTCACAGATACGCAGTATTTT. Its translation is CASSTGSGFTDTQYF.

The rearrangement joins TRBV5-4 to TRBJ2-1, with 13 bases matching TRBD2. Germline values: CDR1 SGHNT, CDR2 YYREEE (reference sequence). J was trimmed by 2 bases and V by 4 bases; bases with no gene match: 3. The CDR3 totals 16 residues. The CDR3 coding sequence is TGTGCCAGCAGCCCTGGGACTAGCGGGACCTACAATGAGCAGTTCTTC. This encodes CASSPGTSGTYNEQFF.

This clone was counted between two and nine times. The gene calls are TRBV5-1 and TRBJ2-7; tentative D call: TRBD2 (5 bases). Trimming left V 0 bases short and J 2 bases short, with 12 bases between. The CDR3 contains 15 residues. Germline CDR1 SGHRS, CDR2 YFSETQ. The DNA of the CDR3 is TGCGCCAGCAGCTTGGAGTGGAGGCCACCCTACGAGCAGTACTTC. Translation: CASSLEWRPPYEQYF.

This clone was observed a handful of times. Here the CDR3 DNA reads TGTGCCAGCAGCTTCACAGGGTTAGGGGAGACCCAGTACTTC. Amino acids: CASSFTGLGETQYF. The chain employs TRBV9 and TRBJ2-5, with D possibly being TRBD1 (6 bases). Germline CDR1 and CDR2: SGDLS and YYNGEE. Trimming removed 4 bases at V and 5 bases at J, with 15 bases between. CDR3 size: 14 residues.

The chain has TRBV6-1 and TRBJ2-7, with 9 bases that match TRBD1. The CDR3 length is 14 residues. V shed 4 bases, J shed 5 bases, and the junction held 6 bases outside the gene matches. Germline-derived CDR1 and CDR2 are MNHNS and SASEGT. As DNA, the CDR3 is TGTGCCAGCAGTGCCGGGACAGGGAAGAACGAGCAGTACTTC. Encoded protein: CASSAGTGKNEQYF.

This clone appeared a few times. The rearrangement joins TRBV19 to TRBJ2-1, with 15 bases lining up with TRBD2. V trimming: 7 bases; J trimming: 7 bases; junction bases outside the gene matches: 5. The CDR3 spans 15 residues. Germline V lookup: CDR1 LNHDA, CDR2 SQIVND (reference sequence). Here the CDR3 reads CASTIGLAGGNEQFF. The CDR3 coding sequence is TGTGCCAGTACCATCGGACTAGCGGGGGGGAATGAGCAGTTCTTC. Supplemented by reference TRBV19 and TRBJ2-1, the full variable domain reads DGGITQSPKYLFRKEGQNVTLSCEQNLNHDAMYWYRQDPGQGLRLIYYSQIVNDFQKGDIAEGYSVSREKKESFPLTVTSAQKNPTAFYLCASTIGLAGGNEQFFGPGTRLTVL.

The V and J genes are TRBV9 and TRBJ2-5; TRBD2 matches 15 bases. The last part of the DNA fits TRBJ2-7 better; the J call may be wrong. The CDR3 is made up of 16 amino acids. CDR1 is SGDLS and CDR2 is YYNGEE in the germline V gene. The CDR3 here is CASSQGLAGGLYEQYF. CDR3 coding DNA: TGTGCCAGCAGCCAGGGACTAGCGGGGGGTCTATACGAGCAGTACTTC.

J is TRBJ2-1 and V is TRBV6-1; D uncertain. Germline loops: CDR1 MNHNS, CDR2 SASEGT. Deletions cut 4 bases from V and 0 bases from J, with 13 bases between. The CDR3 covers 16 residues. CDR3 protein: CASSALIRSSYNEQFF. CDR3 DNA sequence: TGTGCCAGCAGTGCCCTAATAAGAAGCTCCTACAATGAGCAGTTCTTC.

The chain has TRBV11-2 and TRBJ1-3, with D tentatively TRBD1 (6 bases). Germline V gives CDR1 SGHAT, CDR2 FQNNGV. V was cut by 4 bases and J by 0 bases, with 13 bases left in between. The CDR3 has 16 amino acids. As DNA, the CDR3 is TGTGCCAGCAGCTACCTCAGGGGCCGCTCTGGAAACACCATATATTTT. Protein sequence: CASSYLRGRSGNTIYF.

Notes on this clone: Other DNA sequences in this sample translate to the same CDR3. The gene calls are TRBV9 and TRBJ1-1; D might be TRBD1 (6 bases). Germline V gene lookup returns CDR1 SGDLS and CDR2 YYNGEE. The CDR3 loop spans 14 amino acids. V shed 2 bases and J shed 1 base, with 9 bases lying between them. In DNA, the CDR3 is TGTGCCAGCAGCGTTAGGGGGGGGAACACTGAAGCTTTCTTT. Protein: CASSVRGGNTEAFF.

The CDR3 nucleotides read TGTGCCAGCAGCTTCGGACAGGGGGTCGGTCAGCCCCAGCATTTT. Translated, it gives CASSFGQGVGQPQHF. The chain employs TRBV7-8 and TRBJ1-5, with 10 bases that match TRBD1. Germline V CDR1 and CDR2: SGHVS, FQNEAQ. CDR3 length: 15 amino acids. The J segment lost 6 bases and the V segment lost 3 bases, leaving 5 bases of the junction unmatched.

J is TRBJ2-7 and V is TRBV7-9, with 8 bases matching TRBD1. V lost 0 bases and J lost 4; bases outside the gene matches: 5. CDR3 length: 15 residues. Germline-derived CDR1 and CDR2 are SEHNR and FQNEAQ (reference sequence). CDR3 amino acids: CASSLAPGGAYEQYF. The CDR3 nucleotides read TGTGCCAGCAGCTTAGCGCCAGGGGGCGCGTACGAGCAGTACTTC.

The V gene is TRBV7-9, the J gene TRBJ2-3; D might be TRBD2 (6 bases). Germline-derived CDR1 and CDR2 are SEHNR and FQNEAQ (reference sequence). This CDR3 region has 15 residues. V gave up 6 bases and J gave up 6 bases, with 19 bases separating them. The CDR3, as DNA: TGTGCCAGCAGTAATTTTGAACTAGCTTCGGATACGCAGTATTTT. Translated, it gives CASSNFELASDTQYF.

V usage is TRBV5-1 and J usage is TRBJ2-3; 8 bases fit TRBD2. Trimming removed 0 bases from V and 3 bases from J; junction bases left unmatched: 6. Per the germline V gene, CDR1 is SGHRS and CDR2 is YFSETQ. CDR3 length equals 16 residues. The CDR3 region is CASSLGVGRATDTQYF. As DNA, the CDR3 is TGCGCCAGCAGCTTGGGGGTCGGGAGGGCTACAGATACGCAGTATTTT.

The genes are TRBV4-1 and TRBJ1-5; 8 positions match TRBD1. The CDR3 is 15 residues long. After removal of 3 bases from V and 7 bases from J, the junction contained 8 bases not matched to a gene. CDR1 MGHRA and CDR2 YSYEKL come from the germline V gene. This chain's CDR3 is CASSQSYRGVQPQHF. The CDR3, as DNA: TGCGCCAGCAGCCAGTCATACAGGGGGGTGCAGCCCCAGCATTTT.

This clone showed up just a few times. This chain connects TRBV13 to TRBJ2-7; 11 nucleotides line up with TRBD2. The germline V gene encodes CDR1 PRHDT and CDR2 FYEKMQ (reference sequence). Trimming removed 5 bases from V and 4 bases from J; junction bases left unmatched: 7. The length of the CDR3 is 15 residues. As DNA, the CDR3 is TGTGCCAGCAGCCCGAGACTAGCGGGATTTTACGAGCAGTACTTC. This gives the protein CASSPRLAGFYEQYF.

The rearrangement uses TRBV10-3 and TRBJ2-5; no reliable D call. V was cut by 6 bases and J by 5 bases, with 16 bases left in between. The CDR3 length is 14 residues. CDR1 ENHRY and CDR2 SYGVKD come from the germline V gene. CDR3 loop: CAIRDSSASETQYF. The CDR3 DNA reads TGTGCCATCAGAGACTCCTCGGCCAGTGAGACCCAGTACTTC.

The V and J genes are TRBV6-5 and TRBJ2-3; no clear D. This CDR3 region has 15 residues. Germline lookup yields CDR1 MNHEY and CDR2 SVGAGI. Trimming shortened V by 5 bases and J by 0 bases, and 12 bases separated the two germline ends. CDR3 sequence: CASSQFGDSTDTQYF. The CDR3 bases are TGTGCCAGCAGTCAGTTCGGAGATAGCACAGATACGCAGTATTTT.

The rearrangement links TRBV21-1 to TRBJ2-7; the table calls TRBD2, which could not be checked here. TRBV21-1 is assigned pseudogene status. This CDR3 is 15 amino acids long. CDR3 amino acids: CASSKSRREENEQYF. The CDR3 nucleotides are TGTGCCAGCAGCAAATCTCGGCGGGAGGAAAACGAGCAGTACTTC.

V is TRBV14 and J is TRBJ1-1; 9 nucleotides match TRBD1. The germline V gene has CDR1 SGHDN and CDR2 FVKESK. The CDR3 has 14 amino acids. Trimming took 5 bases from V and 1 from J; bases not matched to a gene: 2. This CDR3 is CASSKQGANTEAFF. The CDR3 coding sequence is TGTGCCAGCAGCAAACAGGGGGCGAACACTGAAGCTTTCTTT.

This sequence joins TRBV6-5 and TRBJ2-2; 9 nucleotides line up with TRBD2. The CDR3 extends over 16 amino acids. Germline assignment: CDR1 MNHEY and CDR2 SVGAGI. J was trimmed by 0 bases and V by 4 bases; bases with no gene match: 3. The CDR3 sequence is CASSLAGASNTGELFF. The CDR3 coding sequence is TGTGCCAGCAGTTTAGCGGGGGCCTCGAACACCGGGGAGCTGTTTTTT.

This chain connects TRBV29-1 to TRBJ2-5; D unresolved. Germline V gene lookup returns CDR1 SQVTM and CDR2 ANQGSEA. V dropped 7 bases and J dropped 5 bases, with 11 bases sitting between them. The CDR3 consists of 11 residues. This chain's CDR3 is CSGGEEETQYF. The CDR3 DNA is TGCAGCGGTGGAGAGGAGGAGACCCAGTACTTC.

CDR3 nucleotides: TGTGCCAGCAGCTTAGTAGCAGGGGGTACAGATACGCAGTATTTT. Residues: CASSLVAGGTDTQYF. The V call is TRBV7-9, the J call TRBJ2-3; 7 bases are a match to TRBD1. V shed 1 base and J 3 bases; nucleotides not matched to a gene: 4. The CDR3 runs to 15 residues. Per germline, CDR1 SEHNR and CDR2 FQNEAQ (reference sequence).

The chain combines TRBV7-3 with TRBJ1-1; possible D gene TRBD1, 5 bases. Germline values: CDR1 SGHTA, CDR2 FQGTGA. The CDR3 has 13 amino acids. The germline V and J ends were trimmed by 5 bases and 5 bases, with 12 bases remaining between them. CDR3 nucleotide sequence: TGTGCCAGCAGCCGCGGGACGTTTACTGAAGCTTTCTTT. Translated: CASSRGTFTEAFF.